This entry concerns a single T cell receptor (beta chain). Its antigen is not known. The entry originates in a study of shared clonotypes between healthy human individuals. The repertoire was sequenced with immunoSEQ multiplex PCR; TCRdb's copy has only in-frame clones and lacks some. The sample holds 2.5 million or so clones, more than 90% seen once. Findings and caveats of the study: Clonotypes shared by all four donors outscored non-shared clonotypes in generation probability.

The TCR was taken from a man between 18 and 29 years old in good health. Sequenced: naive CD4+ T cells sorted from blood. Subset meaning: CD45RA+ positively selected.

CDR3 protein: CASSYRGNEKLFF. The DNA for the CDR3 is TGTGCCAGCAGTTACAGGGGGAATGAAAAACTGTTTTTT. The chain has TRBV2 and TRBJ1-4, with 8 bases matching TRBD1. The CDR3 totals 13 residues. The trim removed 5 bases at V and 5 bases at J, leaving 1 base unmatched. From germline, CDR1 is SNHLY and CDR2 FYNNEI.